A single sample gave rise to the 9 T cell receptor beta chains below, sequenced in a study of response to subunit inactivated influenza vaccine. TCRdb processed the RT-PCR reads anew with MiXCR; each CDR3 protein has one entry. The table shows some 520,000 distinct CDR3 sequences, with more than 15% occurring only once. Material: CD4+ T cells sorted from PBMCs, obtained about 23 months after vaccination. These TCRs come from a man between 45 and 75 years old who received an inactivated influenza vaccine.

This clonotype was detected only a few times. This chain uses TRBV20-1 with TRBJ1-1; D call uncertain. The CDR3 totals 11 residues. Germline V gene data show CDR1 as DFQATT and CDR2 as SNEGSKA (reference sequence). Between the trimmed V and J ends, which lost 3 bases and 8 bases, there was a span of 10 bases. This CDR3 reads CSASGVGEAFF. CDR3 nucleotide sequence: TGCAGTGCTAGCGGGGTGGGAGAAGCTTTCTTT.

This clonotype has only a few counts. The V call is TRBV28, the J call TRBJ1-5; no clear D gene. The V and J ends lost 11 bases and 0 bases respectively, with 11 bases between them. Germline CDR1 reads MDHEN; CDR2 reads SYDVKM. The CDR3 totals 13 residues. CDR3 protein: CAGSPDSNQPQHF. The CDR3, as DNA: TGTGCCGGTAGCCCAGATAGCAATCAGCCCCAGCATTTT.

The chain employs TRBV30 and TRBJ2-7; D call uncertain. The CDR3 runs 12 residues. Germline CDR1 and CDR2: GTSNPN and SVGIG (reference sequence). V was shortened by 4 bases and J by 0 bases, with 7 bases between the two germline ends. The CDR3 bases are TGTGCCTGGACTCGACTCTCCTACGAGCAGTACTTC. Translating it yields CAWTRLSYEQYF.

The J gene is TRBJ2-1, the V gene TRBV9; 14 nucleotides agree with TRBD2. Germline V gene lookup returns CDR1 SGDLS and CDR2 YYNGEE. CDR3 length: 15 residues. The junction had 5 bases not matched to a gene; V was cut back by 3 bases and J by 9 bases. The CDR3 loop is CASSAGLAGAREQFF. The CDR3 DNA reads TGTGCCAGCAGCGCGGGACTAGCGGGGGCTCGTGAGCAGTTCTTC.

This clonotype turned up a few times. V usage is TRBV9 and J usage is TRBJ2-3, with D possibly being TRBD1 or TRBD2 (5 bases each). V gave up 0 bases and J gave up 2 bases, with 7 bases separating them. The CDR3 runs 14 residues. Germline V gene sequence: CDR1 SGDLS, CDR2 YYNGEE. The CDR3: CASSVAGPTDTQYF. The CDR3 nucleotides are TGTGCCAGCAGCGTAGCGGGACCCACAGATACGCAGTATTTT.

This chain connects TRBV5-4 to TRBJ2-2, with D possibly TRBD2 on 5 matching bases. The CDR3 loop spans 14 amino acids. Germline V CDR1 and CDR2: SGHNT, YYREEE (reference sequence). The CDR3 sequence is CGWAGSSNTGELFF. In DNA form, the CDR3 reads TGTGGCTGGGCGGGCAGTTCGAACACCGGGGAGCTGTTTTTT.

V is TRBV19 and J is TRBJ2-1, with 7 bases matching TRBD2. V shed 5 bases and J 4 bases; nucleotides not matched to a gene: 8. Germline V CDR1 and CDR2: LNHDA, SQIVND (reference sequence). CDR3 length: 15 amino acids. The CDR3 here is CASSVSGEVYNEQFF. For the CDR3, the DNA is TGTGCCAGTAGTGTGAGCGGGGAGGTTTACAATGAGCAGTTCTTC. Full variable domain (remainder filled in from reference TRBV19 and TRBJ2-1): DGGITQSPKYLFRKEGQNVTLSCEQNLNHDAMYWYRQDPGQGLRLIYYSQIVNDFQKGDIAEGYSVSREKKESFPLTVTSAQKNPTAFYLCASSVSGEVYNEQFFGPGTRLTVL.

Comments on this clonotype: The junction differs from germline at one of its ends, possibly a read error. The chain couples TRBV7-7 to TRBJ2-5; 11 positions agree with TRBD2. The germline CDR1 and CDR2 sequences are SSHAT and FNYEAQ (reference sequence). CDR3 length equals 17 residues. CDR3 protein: CASSLVLAGGKKETQYF. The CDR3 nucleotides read TGTGCTAGCAGCTTAGTTCTAGCGGGGGGAAAAAAAGAGACCCAGTACTTC.

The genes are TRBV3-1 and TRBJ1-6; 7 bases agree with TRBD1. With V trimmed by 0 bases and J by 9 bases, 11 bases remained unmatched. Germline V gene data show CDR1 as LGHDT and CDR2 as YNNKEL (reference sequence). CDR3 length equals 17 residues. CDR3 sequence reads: CASSQDQYRGRGSPLHF. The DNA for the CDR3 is TGTGCCAGCAGCCAAGATCAGTACAGGGGTCGAGGTTCACCCCTCCACTTT.